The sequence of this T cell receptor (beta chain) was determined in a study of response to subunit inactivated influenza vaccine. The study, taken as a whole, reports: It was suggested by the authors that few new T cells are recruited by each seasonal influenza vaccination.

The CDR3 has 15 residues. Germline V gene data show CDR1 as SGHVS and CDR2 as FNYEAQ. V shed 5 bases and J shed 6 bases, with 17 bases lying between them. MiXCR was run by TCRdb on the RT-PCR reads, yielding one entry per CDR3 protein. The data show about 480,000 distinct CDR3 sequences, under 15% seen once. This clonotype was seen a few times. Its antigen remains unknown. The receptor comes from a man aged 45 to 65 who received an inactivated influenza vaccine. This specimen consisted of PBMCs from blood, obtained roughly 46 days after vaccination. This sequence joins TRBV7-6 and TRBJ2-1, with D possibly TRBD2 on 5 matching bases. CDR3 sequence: CASSPHTSIGNEQFF. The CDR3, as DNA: TGTGCCAGCAGCCCACACACTAGTATCGGCAATGAGCAGTTCTTC.